This T cell receptor (beta chain) was identified during a study of blood T cell repertoires in COVID-19. Study-wide context: Researchers got acute and convalescent COVID-19 samples from the United States, Italy and Spain.

The protocol was immunoSEQ multiplex PCR, while the TCRdb copy is restricted to in-frame clones and leaves out a portion. The repertoire consists of around 130,000 clones, with roughly 84% occurring once and the leading ten covering 8% to 9%. Seattle-derived patients entered the study during active infection and were followed longitudinally. V lost 5 bases, J lost 6 bases, and 5 bases stayed unmatched. Germline-derived CDR1 and CDR2 are SGHAT and FQNNGV. This CDR3 spans 15 amino acids. The chain has TRBV11-2 and TRBJ2-2; TRBD2 matches 11 bases. The specimen was peripheral blood. This sequence originates from a man younger than 40 with COVID-19, enrolled during active disease. The CDR3 DNA follows: TGTGCCAGCAGCCCGCCGGGACTAGCGGCCGGGGAGCTGTTTTTT. It yields the protein CASSPPGLAAGELFF. The variable domain in full, completed from reference TRBV11-2 and TRBJ2-2, reads EAGVAQSPRYKIIEKRQSVAFWCNPISGHATLYWYQQILGQGPKLLIQFQNNGVVDDSQLPKDRFSAERLKGVDSTLKIQPAKLEDSAVYLCASSPPGLAAGELFFGEGSRLTVL.